This entry lists 15 T cell receptor beta chains sequenced from one sample in a study of T-cell memory formation after mild COVID-19. TCRdb passed the 5' RACE reads through MiXCR, listing each CDR3 protein once. The sample shows around 210,000 distinct CDR3 sequences, around 9.1% of them seen only once. Sequenced material: PBMCs or a T cell subset sorted from them (not recorded which). Source of these receptors: a man between 18 and 35 years old who had mild COVID-19 (a few samples of this study predate the infection). Cell type and time point are not known.

This clonotype was observed a handful of times. This chain uses TRBV30 with TRBJ1-1; no clear D gene. The CDR3 runs to 13 residues. The germline V gene encodes CDR1 GTSNPN and CDR2 SVGIG (reference sequence). V was shortened by 0 bases and J by 1 base, with 6 bases between the two germline ends. The chain's CDR3 is CAWSVGWNTEAFF. The DNA for the CDR3 is TGTGCCTGGAGTGTCGGATGGAACACTGAAGCTTTCTTT.

This clonotype has a count of ten or more. The chain recombines TRBV28 with TRBJ2-3, with unresolved D. Trimming pared 5 bases from V and 9 bases from J, leaving 15 bases between. Germline V gives CDR1 MDHEN, CDR2 SYDVKM. CDR3 length: 13 residues. The CDR3 loop is CASSTPSPRTQYF. Written as DNA, the CDR3 is TGTGCCAGCAGTACCCCCAGTCCAAGGACGCAGTATTTT.

A few counts support this clonotype. This chain uses TRBV7-6 with TRBJ2-5, with D perhaps TRBD1 (6 bases). Trimming cost V 2 bases and J 4 bases, with 17 bases left between them. Per the germline V gene, CDR1 is SGHVS and CDR2 is FNYEAQ. CDR3 length equals 16 residues. CDR3 bases: TGTGCCAGCAGCTTAAACACAGGGAGTCTAGGAGAGACCCAGTACTTC. It encodes CASSLNTGSLGETQYF.

The chain links TRBV15 to TRBJ2-7; 8 bases agree with TRBD1. Losses at the gene ends were 1 base for V and 2 bases for J; bases not matched to a gene: 4. This CDR3 comprises 15 residues. The V gene's germline CDR1 is LNHNV and CDR2 YYDKDF (reference sequence). CDR3 coding DNA: TGTGCCACCAGCAGAGGGGTGGACAGGGCCTACGAGCAGTACTTC. Its translation: CATSRGVDRAYEQYF.

The rearrangement links TRBV11-2 to TRBJ2-3; tentatively, D is TRBD2 (6 bases). The CDR3 is 16 amino acids. Germline CDR1 SGHAT, CDR2 FQNNGV. V lost 1 base and J lost 3, with 14 bases in between. CDR3 DNA sequence: TGTGCCAGCAGCTTAGTCCGGGGGTCAGAAACAGATACGCAGTATTTT. Translation gives CASSLVRGSETDTQYF.

The genes are TRBV5-6 and TRBJ2-3; TRBD1 aligns across 7 bases. Germline V gene sequence: CDR1 SGHDT, CDR2 YYEEEE. V lost 4 bases and J lost 3; bases outside the gene matches: 8. The CDR3 totals 15 residues. The CDR3 loop reads CASSLTGWSTDTQYF. CDR3 nucleotides: TGTGCCAGCAGCCTGACAGGGTGGAGTACAGATACGCAGTATTTT.

V gene TRBV3-1 combines with J gene TRBJ1-1; D perhaps matches TRBD1 (6 bases). Germline loops: CDR1 LGHDT, CDR2 YNNKEL (reference sequence). Trimming took off 4 bases at V and 1 base at J, with 10 bases between the two ends. The CDR3 is 14 amino acids. The DNA of the CDR3 is TGTGCCAGCAGCCCAAGGGGGGCGAACACTGAAGCTTTCTTT. Its protein product is CASSPRGANTEAFF.

At least ten counts were recorded for this clonotype. The rearrangement links TRBV5-1 to TRBJ2-3; D unresolved. This CDR3 is built from 15 residues. Trimming removed 5 bases from V and 1 base from J, with 14 bases in between. Germline V lookup: CDR1 SGHRS, CDR2 YFSETQ. The CDR3 DNA reads TGCGCCAGCAGATTCCTTGGAGTACGCACAGATACGCAGTATTTT. Translation gives CASRFLGVRTDTQYF.

This clonotype occurred a few times. The chain joins TRBV7-2 to TRBJ2-3, with a tentative D call TRBD1 (5 bases). CDR3 length equals 13 residues. With 4 bases removed from V and 7 bases from J, the gap between germline ends came to 12 bases. The V gene's germline CDR1 is SGHTA and CDR2 FQGNSA. The CDR3 DNA reads as TGTGCCAGCAGCTCCGACAGTAGTAATACGCAGTATTTT. Amino acids: CASSSDSSNTQYF.

This clonotype was seen more than once but under ten times. This sequence joins TRBV5-1 and TRBJ2-1; D gene unclear. V was cut by 7 bases and J by 0 bases, with 8 bases left in between. This CDR3 is 13 amino acids long. Germline CDR1 and CDR2: SGHRS and YFSETQ. The CDR3 DNA reads as TGCGCCAGCGCGACCGACTCCTACAATGAGCAGTTCTTC. Protein sequence: CASATDSYNEQFF. The full variable domain, with the rest looked up from reference TRBV5-1 and TRBJ2-1, is KAGVTQTPRYLIKTRGQQVTLSCSPISGHRSVSWYQQTPGQGLQFLFEYFSETQRNKGNFPGRFSGRQFSNSRSEMNVSTLELGDSALYLCASATDSYNEQFFGPGTRLTVL.

The chain couples TRBV6-2 or TRBV6-3 to TRBJ2-7; D is possibly TRBD2 (6 bases). V lost 0 bases, J lost 3 bases, and 18 bases lay in between. The CDR3 spans 17 residues. The germline gives CDR1 MNHEY, CDR2 SVGEGT. CDR3 nucleotides: TGTGCCAGCAGTTACTCGACTTTCAGGGACTTATTCTACGAGCAGTACTTC. Protein product: CASSYSTFRDLFYEQYF.

This clonotype was found a few times. J is TRBJ1-5 and V is TRBV2; the D is unclear. CDR1 is SNHLY and CDR2 is FYNNEI in the germline V gene. The CDR3 is 13 amino acids. CDR3 sequence reads: CAARQDGNQPQHF. In DNA, the CDR3 is TGTGCGGCGAGGCAGGACGGCAATCAGCCCCAGCATTTT.

CDR3 nucleotides: TGTGCCAGCAGCCCGCGGACAGGGATCATAGGGCAGCCCCAGCATTTT. Translation: CASSPRTGIIGQPQHF. This chain links TRBV7-2 with TRBJ1-5; TRBD1 agrees at 8 bases. The V gene end was trimmed by 5 bases and the J gene end by 7 bases; junction bases not matched to a gene: 13. Germline loops: CDR1 SGHTA, CDR2 FQGNSA. This CDR3 is built from 16 residues.

The chain uses TRBV5-5 and TRBJ2-2; D is perhaps TRBD1 or TRBD2 (6 bases each). The germline CDR1 and CDR2 sequences are SGHKS and YYEKEE (reference sequence). V dropped 4 bases and J dropped 3 bases, with 13 bases sitting between them. CDR3 length: 15 residues. The CDR3 protein is CASSLGGQHTGELFF. The CDR3 DNA reads TGTGCCAGCAGCCTGGGGGGACAACACACCGGGGAGCTGTTTTTT.

This clonotype was seen only a few times. The chain employs TRBV5-1 and TRBJ1-6; tentatively, D is TRBD1 (5 bases). The V and J ends lost 5 bases and 2 bases respectively, with 14 bases between them. CDR1 is SGHRS and CDR2 is YFSETQ in the germline V gene. This CDR3 region has 16 residues. CDR3 sequence: CASRLDIWTYNSPLHF. Written as DNA, the CDR3 is TGCGCCAGCAGACTGGACATTTGGACCTATAATTCACCCCTCCACTTT.